The following is a TCR beta chain sequence with its context. Its antigen is currently unknown. A multiplex PCR was run with 60 Vbeta primers and 13 Jbeta primers. In the authors' workflow: Tens of millions of unique TCR beta chains, roughly 10 million shared, were counted in a later analysis. This table comes from immunoSEQ multiplex PCR, and its TCRdb copy is limited to in-frame clones, with some not included. That table furnishes V, J and clone size, whereas the DNA furnished D and trimming. The sample includes about 96,000 clones, approximately 74% seen only once; the top ten take 3%. This specimen comes from a study of cytomegalovirus exposure and HLA in healthy donors. Whole-study findings and limits: Cytomegalovirus-associated status was assigned to about 180 TCR beta chains. The classifier, whose performance was assessed in both the original and validation cohorts, reportedly diagnosed cytomegalovirus status with high specificity and sensitivity. Most of the CMV-associated TCR beta chains (in a later analysis) appeared to be HLA-restricted.

The CDR3 totals 14 residues. Losses at the gene ends were 10 bases for V and 3 bases for J; bases not matched to a gene: 7. CDR1 MDHEN and CDR2 SYDVKM come from the germline V gene. The source of this sequence is a female donor in good health and CMV-seropositive. The V call is TRBV28, the J call TRBJ2-2, with 8 bases lining up with TRBD1. Specimen: PBMCs. Here the CDR3 DNA reads TGTGCCATACCCAGGGGGCAAGACACCGGGGAGCTGTTTTTT. Its translation: CAIPRGQDTGELFF.